A single sample gave rise to the 27 T cell receptor beta chains below, sequenced in a study of T-cell memory formation after mild COVID-19. TCRdb redid the calling of the 5' RACE reads with MiXCR, one entry per CDR3 protein. This sample has under 300,000 distinct CDR3 sequences; over 15% occur once, and the top ten carry around 3.8%. Sequenced sample: PBMCs or a T cell subset sorted from them (not recorded which). The receptors originated from a young man who had mild COVID-19 (a few samples of this study predate the infection). Cell type and time point are not known.

This clonotype has ten or more counts. The V and J genes are TRBV6-2 or TRBV6-3 and TRBJ2-1, with D tentatively TRBD2 (5 bases). This CDR3 contains 12 residues. V was shortened by 8 bases and J by 6 bases, with 11 bases between the two germline ends. Looked up from germline, CDR1 is MNHEY and CDR2 is SVGEGT. The DNA for the CDR3 is TGTGCCAGCGCCCCGCTAGCCAATGAGCAGTTCTTC. This sequence encodes CASAPLANEQFF.

The chain joins TRBV12-3 or TRBV12-4 to TRBJ2-2, with a tentative D call TRBD1 (5 bases). This CDR3 contains 15 residues. Trimming removed 8 bases at V and 6 bases at J, with 19 bases between. DNA of the CDR3: TGTGCCAGCTCAAAGGCCAGGGCTTTGCCCGGGGAGCTGTTTTTT. It specifies CASSKARALPGELFF.

The rearrangement uses TRBV11-2 and TRBJ2-2; D gene ambiguous. There are 15 residues in the CDR3. Deletions cut 6 bases from V and 1 base from J, with 12 bases between. The germline gives CDR1 SGHAT, CDR2 FQNNGV. The CDR3 region has the DNA TGTGCCAGCAGGAATTCCCTACTGAACACCGGGGAGCTGTTTTTT. It translates to CASRNSLLNTGELFF.

CDR3 amino acids: CASSESSGRDEQFF. The CDR3 nucleotides read TGTGCCAGCAGTGAGTCTAGCGGGAGGGATGAGCAGTTCTTC. The rearrangement joins TRBV6-1 to TRBJ2-1; 12 bases fit TRBD2. V shed 3 bases and J 8 bases; nucleotides not matched to a gene: 2. Germline CDR1 reads MNHNS; CDR2 reads SASEGT. CDR3 length: 14 amino acids.

This rearrangement joins TRBV3-1 to TRBJ2-1, with TRBD2 matching over 14 bases. The CDR3 covers 18 residues. Trimming cost V 4 bases and J 3 bases; bases outside gene matches: 8. The germline V gene has CDR1 LGHDT and CDR2 YNNKEL (reference sequence). The CDR3 coding sequence is TGTGCCAGCAGCCCCACCGGACTAGCGGGGGGAAGCTACAATGAGCAGTTCTTC. Encoded protein: CASSPTGLAGGSYNEQFF.

The chain has TRBV4-1 and TRBJ1-1, with D hard to call. Germline V gives CDR1 MGHRA, CDR2 YSYEKL. Trimming removed 3 bases at V and 10 bases at J, with 18 bases between. The CDR3 is made up of 14 amino acids. This CDR3 is CASSQPRSSSRAFF. The CDR3 coding sequence is TGCGCCAGCAGCCAGCCGCGGTCATCCAGTCGAGCTTTCTTT.

This clonotype turned up a few times. The chain carries TRBV6-5 and TRBJ2-7; D call uncertain. CDR3 length: 16 amino acids. Germline lookup yields CDR1 MNHEY and CDR2 SVGAGI. The V gene lost 2 bases and the J gene lost 7 bases, with 21 bases spanning the gap. The CDR3: CASSYQLGRNLREQYF. The CDR3 region has the DNA TGTGCCAGCAGTTACCAACTTGGGCGAAACCTACGGGAGCAGTACTTC.

The chain uses TRBV6-1 and TRBJ1-1; no reliable D call. The CDR3 totals 10 residues. Trimming took off 6 bases at V and 11 bases at J, with 10 bases between the two ends. The germline V gene encodes CDR1 MNHNS and CDR2 SASEGT. Written as DNA, the CDR3 is TGTGCCAGCAGCGACTGGGTGGCTTTCTTT. This codes for CASSDWVAFF.

This clonotype was detected only a few times. The chain employs TRBV6-5 and TRBJ2-2, with 7 bases aligning to TRBD1. V was pared by 6 bases and J by 0 bases, with 4 bases of the junction left unmatched. Germline V gives CDR1 MNHEY, CDR2 SVGAGI. The CDR3 is 15 amino acids. This chain's CDR3 is CASRSQGANTGELFF. In nucleotides, the CDR3 is TGTGCCAGCAGATCCCAGGGGGCGAACACCGGGGAGCTGTTTTTT.

This clonotype has only a few counts. V is TRBV5-1 and J is TRBJ1-1; D not resolved. The CDR3 is 12 amino acids. CDR1 SGHRS and CDR2 YFSETQ come from the germline V gene. Trimming stripped 3 bases from V and 6 bases from J, with 9 bases between. The CDR3 is CASSSSLAEAFF. The CDR3 DNA is TGCGCCAGCAGCTCGAGCCTCGCTGAAGCTTTCTTT.

Only a few counts were recorded for this clonotype. The chain recombines TRBV7-2 with TRBJ2-2; 7 positions match TRBD1. Germline V gene sequence: CDR1 SGHTA, CDR2 FQGNSA. J gave up 5 bases and V 5 bases, and 11 bases lay outside the gene matches. This CDR3 has 16 residues. The CDR3 coding sequence is TGTGCCAGCAGCGGGCACAGGGGCGTTGTTACCGGGGAGCTGTTTTTT. Its translation is CASSGHRGVVTGELFF. Together with reference TRBV7-2 and TRBJ2-2, the CDR3 gives the full variable domain: GAGVSQSPSNKVTEKGKDVELRCDPISGHTALYWYRQSLGQGLEFLIYFQGNSAPDKSGLPSDRFSAERTGGSVSTLTIQRTQQEDSAVYLCASSGHRGVVTGELFFGEGSRLTVL.

The V and J genes are TRBV2 and TRBJ2-5; possible D gene TRBD2, 5 bases. V was trimmed by 9 bases and J by 2 bases, leaving 13 bases between them. This CDR3 region has 13 residues. From germline, CDR1 is SNHLY and CDR2 FYNNEI. CDR3 region: CARQLRAQETQYF. In nucleotides, the CDR3 is TGTGCCAGACAGCTGCGGGCACAAGAGACCCAGTACTTC.

This chain joins TRBV5-1 and TRBJ1-2; D is unclear. The CDR3 extends over 14 amino acids. V dropped 0 bases and J dropped 3 bases, with 9 bases sitting between them. In germline, CDR1 is SGHRS, CDR2 YFSETQ. CDR3 nucleotides: TGCGCCAGCAGCTTGGCCAACAGTGACTATGGCTACACCTTC. It yields the protein CASSLANSDYGYTF.

The chain employs TRBV27 and TRBJ2-3; D is unresolved. The CDR3 contains 12 residues. The V and J ends lost 5 bases and 7 bases respectively, with 10 bases between them. Germline CDR1 and CDR2: MNHEY and SMNVEV (reference sequence). The chain's CDR3 is CASSPGPNTQYF. The CDR3 DNA reads as TGTGCCAGCAGTCCTGGACCGAATACGCAGTATTTT.

About this clonotype: Compared with germline, one end of the junction differs, possibly owing to a read error. V gene TRBV5-5 combines with J gene TRBJ2-1, with 8 nucleotides matching TRBD2. Germline V gene lookup returns CDR1 SGHKS and CDR2 YYEKEE (reference sequence). This CDR3 has 13 residues. The CDR3 reads CASSLASSPGGLF. The CDR3 coding sequence is TGTGCCAGCAGCTTGGCCTCGTCGCCGGGGGGGCTCTTC.

In DNA form, the CDR3 reads TGTGCCAGCAGTTTAAGGGGGCAGAGCTCCTACAATGAGCAGTTCTTC. Translated: CASSLRGQSSYNEQFF. V usage is TRBV12-3 or TRBV12-4 and J usage is TRBJ2-1; 7 bases map to TRBD1. The trim removed 2 bases at V and 0 bases at J, leaving 4 bases unmatched. The CDR3 has 16 residues.

The chain combines TRBV25-1 with TRBJ2-6, with a possible D match to TRBD1 (6 bases). V lost 1 base and J 3 bases, leaving 13 bases between the germline ends. CDR1 MGHDK and CDR2 SYGVNS come from the germline V gene. The CDR3 is 17 amino acids. DNA of the CDR3: TGTGCCAGCAGTGAATTGCAGGGGCGCAATGGGGCCAACGTCCTGACTTTC. Protein product: CASSELQGRNGANVLTF.

This clonotype was observed a handful of times. The rearrangement links TRBV29-1 to TRBJ2-2; 8 bases match TRBD1. The CDR3 has 14 residues. CDR1 is SQVTM, CDR2 ANQGSEA, per germline. With V trimmed by 5 bases and J by 3 bases, 5 bases remained unmatched. The CDR3 loop is CSVSQGADTGELFF. CDR3 coding DNA: TGCAGCGTTTCCCAGGGGGCGGACACCGGGGAGCTGTTTTTT.

This clonotype was seen more than once but under ten times. The chain joins TRBV6-6 to TRBJ1-3, with 7 positions matching TRBD1. There are 17 residues in the CDR3. Germline V lookup: CDR1 MNHNY, CDR2 SVGAGI (reference sequence). Trimming removed 2 bases from V and 3 bases from J; junction bases left unmatched: 10. CDR3 sequence: CASSYTFSRTGGNTIYF. The CDR3 coding sequence is TGTGCCAGCAGTTACACTTTTTCCCGGACAGGTGGAAACACCATATATTTT.

This clonotype was seen more than once but under ten times. V and J are TRBV11-2 and TRBJ1-5, with D maybe TRBD1 (6 bases). The CDR3 is 15 amino acids. The germline V and J ends were trimmed by 5 bases and 5 bases, with 16 bases remaining between them. Germline CDR1 is SGHAT and CDR2 is FQNNGV. CDR3 loop: CASSLGRQAHQPQHF. The CDR3 DNA sequence: TGTGCCAGCAGCCTTGGTCGACAGGCCCATCAGCCCCAGCATTTT.

The chain employs TRBV5-6 and TRBJ2-3, with D perhaps given as TRBD1 or TRBD2 (5 bases each). The CDR3 covers 15 residues. The V and J ends lost 0 bases and 6 bases respectively, with 14 bases between them. CDR1 is SGHDT, CDR2 YYEEEE, per germline. The CDR3 is CASSLADRGRDTQYF. CDR3 DNA sequence: TGTGCCAGCAGCTTGGCCGATCGGGGCAGGGATACGCAGTATTTT.

This clonotype came up a few times. The chain couples TRBV6-2 or TRBV6-3 to TRBJ2-1; 11 bases line up with TRBD2. Losses at the gene ends were 6 bases for V and 2 bases for J; bases not matched to a gene: 9. The CDR3 is made up of 17 amino acids. CDR1 and CDR2 (germline): MNHEY, SVGEGT. CDR3 DNA: TGTGCCAGCAGCCTCAGTAGCGGGGGGGTCCCCTACAATGAGCAGTTCTTC. As protein: CASSLSSGGVPYNEQFF.

V gene TRBV5-1 combines with J gene TRBJ2-1; the match to TRBD2 covers 9 bases. Trimming took 4 bases from V and 8 from J; bases not matched to a gene: 7. Germline CDR1 and CDR2: SGHRS and YFSETQ. This CDR3 spans 14 amino acids. In DNA form, the CDR3 reads TGCGCCAGCAGCCCCCTTAGCGGGGGAGATGAGCAGTTCTTC. Translation gives CASSPLSGGDEQFF.

This clonotype was seen a few times. This chain joins TRBV12-3 or TRBV12-4 and TRBJ1-6; no definite D call. The CDR3 covers 13 residues. Trimming removed 5 bases from V and 10 bases from J, with 12 bases in between. Here the CDR3 DNA reads TGTGCCAGCAGTCTCAGACATCTATCACCCCTCCACTTT. As protein: CASSLRHLSPLHF.

This chain joins TRBV7-9 and TRBJ2-7; 8 nucleotides match TRBD1. The CDR3 spans 16 residues. Germline V lookup: CDR1 SEHNR, CDR2 FQNEAQ (reference sequence). V dropped 5 bases and J dropped 1; count of bases not matched to a gene: 10. For the CDR3, the DNA is TGTGCCAGCAGCCTCCGTGCCGGGACAGGTTCCTACGAGCAGTACTTC. This gives the protein CASSLRAGTGSYEQYF.

The CDR3 protein is CASKGGPDTQYF. As DNA, the CDR3 is TGTGCCAGCAAAGGGGGGCCAGATACGCAGTATTTT. The gene calls are TRBV6-5 and TRBJ2-3, with D perhaps TRBD1 or TRBD2 (6 bases each). V was trimmed by 7 bases and J by 4 bases, leaving 9 bases between them. The CDR3 has 12 amino acids. Looked up from germline, CDR1 is MNHEY and CDR2 is SVGAGI.

The chain employs TRBV5-1 and TRBJ1-3; no clear D. The germline V gene encodes CDR1 SGHRS and CDR2 YFSETQ. V lost 6 bases, J lost 0 bases, and 10 bases lay in between. The CDR3 loop spans 14 amino acids. The DNA of the CDR3 is TGCGCCAGCAATCTAGACCCCTCTGGAAACACCATATATTTT. Protein sequence: CASNLDPSGNTIYF.